The 27 T cell receptor beta chains below were found in one sample sequenced in a study of blood T cells in healthy people across ages. Primers used in a second PCR of roughly 6 to 12 cycles were a sample-barcoded 5' primer and a J-beta primer mix. MiXCR was run by TCRdb on the 5' RACE reads, yielding one entry per CDR3 protein. The repertoire holds about 640,000 distinct CDR3 sequences, 45% to 65% seen once, with approximately 40% in the top ten. Sequencing was performed on blood. The receptors stem from a man aged 55-75 years in good health.

The gene calls are TRBV6-6 and TRBJ2-3; D call uncertain. Germline V gene data show CDR1 as MNHNY and CDR2 as SVGAGI (reference sequence). The germline V and J ends were trimmed by 0 bases and 2 bases, with 9 bases remaining between them. The CDR3 sequence is 15 residues long. This CDR3 reads CASSYSYGHTDTQYF. The CDR3 bases are TGTGCCAGCAGTTACTCGTATGGCCACACAGATACGCAGTATTTT.

The chain has TRBV7-2 and TRBJ2-7; D could derive from TRBD1 or TRBD2 (7 bases each). Per the germline V gene, CDR1 is SGHTA and CDR2 is FQGNSA. The CDR3 loop spans 16 amino acids. Trimming took 5 bases from V and 2 from J, leaving 19 bases between them. The CDR3 loop reads CASSLSGGGIPYEQYF. CDR3 DNA: TGTGCCAGCAGCCTTTCAGGGGGGGGGATTCCCTACGAGCAGTACTTC.

This clonotype has a handful of counts. This rearrangement joins TRBV3-1 to TRBJ1-2, with TRBD1 as a possible D gene (5 bases). The CDR3 has 14 amino acids. Germline V gives CDR1 LGHDT, CDR2 YNNKEL (reference sequence). Trimming removed 4 bases at V and 0 bases at J, with 9 bases between. The CDR3 region has the DNA TGTGCCAGCAGCCGGCCGGGGCCTAACTATGGCTACACCTTC. Amino acids: CASSRPGPNYGYTF.

The chain has TRBV4-1 and TRBJ2-6; a weak D match, TRBD1 (5 bases). This CDR3 contains 17 residues. Trimming pared 5 bases from V and 0 bases from J, leaving 14 bases between. CDR1 MGHRA and CDR2 YSYEKL come from the germline V gene. CDR3 loop: CASSSRGGDSGANVLTF. CDR3 in DNA: TGCGCCAGCAGCTCAAGGGGTGGGGACTCTGGGGCCAACGTCCTGACTTTC.

The chain is built from TRBV4-2 and TRBJ2-3; TRBD2 is a possible D gene (6 bases). CDR3 length: 16 residues. Between the trimmed V and J ends, which lost 1 base and 2 bases, there was a span of 13 bases. The germline V gene has CDR1 LGHNA and CDR2 YNFKEQ. The CDR3 nucleotides read TGTGCCAGCAGCCAAGCGGGCGGGGCCCACACAGATACGCAGTATTTT. This gives the protein CASSQAGGAHTDTQYF.

This clonotype was observed a handful of times. The J gene is TRBJ2-5, the V gene TRBV7-2, with 7 bases matching TRBD2. The CDR3 is 14 amino acids. Germline trimming cut 2 bases from V and 7 bases from J; bases unmatched to any gene: 7. The germline V gene encodes CDR1 SGHTA and CDR2 FQGNSA. DNA for the CDR3: TGTGCCAGCAGCTTATCGGTGGGGGGGTCGACCCAGTACTTC. Protein product: CASSLSVGGSTQYF.

This clonotype was seen repeatedly, ten times or more. The rearrangement joins TRBV4-2 to TRBJ2-7; 12 nucleotides align to TRBD1. Germline V lookup: CDR1 LGHNA, CDR2 YNFKEQ. V lost 3 bases, J lost 6 bases, and 6 bases stayed unmatched. This CDR3 has 15 residues. The CDR3 DNA sequence: TGTGCCAGCAGCCAGAGGGACAGGGGGCGAGGCGAGCAGTACTTC. Translating gives CASSQRDRGRGEQYF.

The chain carries TRBV20-1 and TRBJ2-5; no firm D call. The CDR3 totals 13 residues. Germline CDR1 and CDR2: DFQATT and SNEGSKA (reference sequence). V lost 5 bases to trimming and J lost 5 bases, with 15 bases between them. The CDR3, as DNA: TGCAGTGCTCCGACCACCGGCAGTGAGACCCAGTACTTC. This translates into CSAPTTGSETQYF.

V usage is TRBV5-4 and J usage is TRBJ2-1, with 11 bases lining up with TRBD1. Germline CDR1 is SGHNT and CDR2 is YYREEE (reference sequence). The V and J ends lost 4 bases and 8 bases, in that order; junction bases with no gene match: 8. This CDR3 region has 15 residues. CDR3 bases: TGTGCCAGCAGCCCCGGGACAGGGGGTTTGGATGAGCAGTTCTTC. Translation gives CASSPGTGGLDEQFF. Based on the CDR3 plus reference TRBV5-4 and TRBJ2-1, the full variable domain is ETGVTQSPTHLIKTRGQQVTLRCSSQSGHNTVSWYQQALGQGPQFIFQYYREEENGRGNFPPRFSGLQFPNYSSELNVNALELDDSALYLCASSPGTGGLDEQFFGPGTRLTVL.

The V gene is TRBV21-1, the J gene TRBJ2-5. TRBV21-1 is an annotated pseudogene. The CDR3 covers 14 residues. DNA of the CDR3: TGTGCCAGCAGCAAAGGTGAACTACAAGAGACCCAGTACTTC. Its protein product is CASSKGELQETQYF.

This chain uses TRBV11-3 with TRBJ2-1, with unresolved D. This CDR3 has 14 residues. V dropped 5 bases and J dropped 2 bases, with 10 bases sitting between them. CDR1 and CDR2 (germline): SGHNT, YENEEA. The CDR3 sequence is CASSADGTYNEQFF. In nucleotides, the CDR3 is TGTGCCAGCAGCGCGGACGGAACCTACAATGAGCAGTTCTTC. Drawing the rest from reference TRBV11-3 and TRBJ2-1, the complete variable domain is EAGVVQSPRYKIIEKKQPVAFWCNPISGHNTLYWYLQNLGQGPELLIRYENEEAVDDSQLPKDRFSAERLKGVDSTLKIQPAELGDSAVYLCASSADGTYNEQFFGPGTRLTVL.

The rearrangement joins TRBV18 to TRBJ2-7; D perhaps matches TRBD1 (5 bases). Germline V gene lookup returns CDR1 KGHSH and CDR2 LQKENI. The CDR3 runs 15 residues. V was trimmed by 6 bases and J by 5 bases, leaving 20 bases between them. The CDR3 here is CASSPPVGRIHEQYF. The CDR3 coding sequence is TGTGCCAGCTCTCCCCCCGTGGGGCGCATCCACGAGCAGTACTTC.

The chain combines TRBV27 with TRBJ1-3; 8 bases match TRBD1. This CDR3 contains 16 residues. Trimming cost V 5 bases and J 0 bases; bases outside gene matches: 6. Germline-derived CDR1 and CDR2 are MNHEY and SMNVEV (reference sequence). The CDR3 loop is CASSPRGLDSGNTIYF. The CDR3 bases are TGTGCCAGCAGTCCCAGGGGGCTAGACTCTGGAAACACCATATATTTT.

The gene calls are TRBV6-5 and TRBJ2-3; 14 bases agree with TRBD2. This CDR3 spans 16 amino acids. CDR1 is MNHEY and CDR2 is SVGAGI in the germline V gene. With 6 bases clipped from V and 4 bases from J, the junction kept 6 bases outside the gene matches. Here the CDR3 DNA reads TGTGCCAGCAGCAGGGGGACTAGCGGGGGTTCAGATACGCAGTATTTT. As protein: CASSRGTSGGSDTQYF.

The chain has TRBV7-9 and TRBJ2-7; D possibly corresponds to TRBD1 (6 bases). Per the germline V gene, CDR1 is SEHNR and CDR2 is FQNEAQ (reference sequence). The V end was cut by 4 bases, the J end by 0 bases, with 10 bases between. The CDR3 loop spans 14 amino acids. The CDR3 DNA sequence: TGTGCCAGCAGCTCTCAGGACAGCTCCTACGAGCAGTACTTC. Translation gives CASSSQDSSYEQYF. The full variable domain, completed using reference TRBV7-9 and TRBJ2-7, is DTGVSQNPRHKITKRGQNVTFRCDPISEHNRLYWYRQTLGQGPEFLTYFQNEAQLEKSRLLSDRFSAERPKGSFSTLEIQRTEQGDSAMYLCASSSQDSSYEQYFGPGTRLTVT.

The chain is built from TRBV29-1 and TRBJ2-6, with 9 nucleotides matching TRBD1. The V and J ends lost 4 bases and 4 bases, in that order; junction bases with no gene match: 5. Germline assignment: CDR1 SQVTM and CDR2 ANQGSEA. The CDR3 is 15 amino acids. Here the CDR3 reads CSVVGTGSGANVLTF. The CDR3, as DNA: TGCAGCGTTGTCGGGACAGGGTCCGGGGCCAACGTCCTGACTTTC.

The chain recombines TRBV7-2 with TRBJ2-5; TRBD2 agrees at 9 bases. Trimming removed 0 bases from V and 4 bases from J; junction bases left unmatched: 6. CDR1 SGHTA and CDR2 FQGNSA come from the germline V gene. The CDR3 has 16 amino acids. CDR3 in DNA: TGTGCCAGCAGCTTAGCGGTTAGCGGGGGTTCAGAGACCCAGTACTTC. This translates into CASSLAVSGGSETQYF.

The rearrangement links TRBV27 to TRBJ2-5; 7 bases match TRBD1. The V gene end was trimmed by 6 bases and the J gene end by 3 bases; junction bases not matched to a gene: 7. The CDR3 covers 14 residues. Germline CDR1 MNHEY, CDR2 SMNVEV (reference sequence). The CDR3 spells CASRKQGLKETQYF. The CDR3 bases are TGTGCCAGCAGAAAACAGGGGTTAAAAGAGACCCAGTACTTC.

CDR3: CSARMSSGSSDTQYF. The CDR3 DNA follows: TGCAGTGCTAGAATGTCTAGCGGCTCGTCGGATACGCAGTATTTT. The genes are TRBV20-1 and TRBJ2-3; 7 bases are shared with TRBD2. Germline CDR1 DFQATT, CDR2 SNEGSKA (reference sequence). V shed 2 bases and J 6 bases; nucleotides not matched to a gene: 11. This CDR3 is 15 amino acids long.

This rearrangement joins TRBV12-3 or TRBV12-4 to TRBJ2-1; weak D call: TRBD1 (6 bases). Trimming removed 8 bases at V and 3 bases at J, with 11 bases between. The CDR3 length is 13 residues. DNA of the CDR3: TGTGCCAGCTCCTGGACAGACTACAATGAGCAGTTCTTC. Translated, it gives CASSWTDYNEQFF.

This clonotype was seen a handful of times. The chain employs TRBV18 and TRBJ2-7, with 7 bases lining up with TRBD2. The germline V gene encodes CDR1 KGHSH and CDR2 LQKENI. The CDR3 contains 16 residues. The trim removed 2 bases at V and 7 bases at J, leaving 14 bases unmatched. CDR3 region: CASSPEAGTTTEEQYF. In nucleotides, the CDR3 is TGTGCCAGCTCACCAGAGGCCGGGACTACAACCGAAGAGCAGTACTTC. Looking up the rest from reference TRBV18 and TRBJ2-7 gives the full variable domain: NAGVMQNPRHLVRRRGQEARLRCSPMKGHSHVYWYRQLPEEGLKFMVYLQKENIIDESGMPKERFSAEFPKEGPSILRIQQVVRGDSAAYFCASSPEAGTTTEEQYFGPGTRLTVT.

This chain joins TRBV4-2 and TRBJ1-4; unclear D gene. Germline V lookup: CDR1 LGHNA, CDR2 YNFKEQ. V lost 0 bases and J 4 bases, leaving 12 bases between the germline ends. CDR3 length: 16 residues. CDR3 amino acids: CASSQDYPPDNEKLFF. The CDR3, as DNA: TGTGCCAGCAGCCAAGATTACCCGCCAGATAATGAAAAACTGTTTTTT.

This clonotype occurred a few times. This chain uses TRBV20-1 with TRBJ2-5; D might be TRBD1 (5 bases). Trimming shortened V by 6 bases and J by 1 base, and 12 bases separated the two germline ends. CDR1 is DFQATT and CDR2 is SNEGSKA in the germline V gene (reference sequence). CDR3 size: 13 residues. CDR3 in amino acids: CSAAGQTQETQYF. The CDR3 DNA reads as TGCAGTGCGGCCGGACAAACCCAAGAGACCCAGTACTTC.

CDR3 sequence reads: CAIRSPEAGSTDTQYF. In nucleotides, the CDR3 is TGTGCCATCAGGAGCCCCGAGGCAGGGAGCACAGATACGCAGTATTTT. The chain has TRBV10-3 and TRBJ2-3; a weak D match, TRBD1 (5 bases). V gave up 6 bases and J gave up 0 bases, with 16 bases separating them. Germline V CDR1 and CDR2: ENHRY, SYGVKD. CDR3 size: 16 residues.

The table lists this clonotype with a few counts. This chain joins TRBV5-1 and TRBJ2-1; a weak D match, TRBD1 (6 bases). The CDR3 loop spans 13 amino acids. Germline V gene sequence: CDR1 SGHRS, CDR2 YFSETQ. The V end was cut by 4 bases, the J end by 9 bases, with 14 bases between. CDR3 nucleotides: TGCGCCAGCAGCCTGGGGGCAGACGGTGAGCAGTTCTTC. This sequence encodes CASSLGADGEQFF.

V is TRBV5-4 and J is TRBJ1-5; no firm D call. Germline-derived CDR1 and CDR2 are SGHNT and YYREEE (reference sequence). CDR3 length: 11 residues. V lost 3 bases, J lost 4 bases, and 2 bases lay in between. The chain's CDR3 is CASSSNQPQHF. The CDR3 nucleotides read TGTGCCAGCAGCTCAAATCAGCCCCAGCATTTT.

The rearrangement links TRBV7-2 to TRBJ2-7; no reliable D call. Germline V gene sequence: CDR1 SGHTA, CDR2 FQGNSA. The ends were cut back, 5 bases at V and 7 bases at J, with 15 bases in the middle. The CDR3 extends over 13 amino acids. The CDR3 sequence is CASSPHISEEQYF. CDR3 nucleotide sequence: TGTGCCAGCAGCCCCCATATCTCGGAGGAGCAGTACTTC. Based on the CDR3 plus reference TRBV7-2 and TRBJ2-7, the full variable domain is GAGVSQSPSNKVTEKGKDVELRCDPISGHTALYWYRQSLGQGLEFLIYFQGNSAPDKSGLPSDRFSAERTGGSVSTLTIQRTQQEDSAVYLCASSPHISEEQYFGPGTRLTVT.